These 28 T cell receptor beta chains share one sample of origin, sequenced in a study of T cells after yellow fever vaccination. One entry per CDR3 protein results from TCRdb running MiXCR on the 5' RACE reads. The table has approximately 340,000 distinct CDR3 sequences, 8.5% to 9% seen once. The sample in question was PBMCs, obtained on the day of the first yellow fever vaccination. The receptors here all came from a man between 18 and 35 years old who received the YFV17D yellow fever vaccine.

The chain employs TRBV16 and TRBJ1-2; tentatively, D is TRBD1 (6 bases). Looked up from germline, CDR1 is KGHSY and CDR2 is FQNENV. This CDR3 is built from 15 residues. V was cut by 2 bases and J by 4 bases, with 14 bases left in between. The DNA for the CDR3 is TGTGCCAGCAGCCAAAGAGGGGGGCCGGGCTATGGCTACACCTTC. Protein product: CASSQRGGPGYGYTF. Variable domain in full (rest from reference TRBV16 and TRBJ1-2): GEEVAQTPKHLVRGEGQKAKLYCAPIKGHSYVFWYQQVLKNEFKFLISFQNENVFDETGMPKERFSAKCLPNSPCSLEIQATKLEDSAVYFCASSQRGGPGYGYTFGSGTRLTVV.

The V gene is TRBV15, the J gene TRBJ2-4; the D gene is possibly TRBD2 (6 bases). This CDR3 contains 15 residues. The germline V and J ends were trimmed by 3 bases and 11 bases, with 20 bases remaining between them. Germline V gives CDR1 LNHNV, CDR2 YYDKDF (reference sequence). The CDR3 spells CATSSPERGREVQYF. The CDR3 DNA is TGTGCCACCAGCAGCCCCGAAAGGGGCAGGGAGGTTCAGTACTTC.

This chain connects TRBV10-3 to TRBJ1-1; D call uncertain. Trimming took 4 bases from V and 6 from J, leaving 9 bases between them. The germline V gene has CDR1 ENHRY and CDR2 SYGVKD. This CDR3 is built from 12 residues. The CDR3 sequence is CAISGQAAEAFF. The CDR3 DNA follows: TGTGCCATCAGTGGACAAGCCGCTGAAGCTTTCTTT.

This clonotype was observed many times. This chain links TRBV29-1 with TRBJ2-1; either TRBD1 or TRBD2 may fit D (6 bases each). From germline, CDR1 is SQVTM and CDR2 ANQGSEA. The CDR3 totals 17 residues. V was shortened by 0 bases and J by 0 bases, with 15 bases between the two germline ends. Here the CDR3 reads CSVEDLGGSSSYNEQFF. The CDR3 coding sequence is TGCAGCGTTGAAGATCTGGGGGGCTCCAGCTCCTACAATGAGCAGTTCTTC.

This clonotype has at least ten counts. This rearrangement joins TRBV3-1 to TRBJ2-2; TRBD2 agrees at 8 bases. This CDR3 comprises 15 residues. The V and J ends lost 3 bases and 2 bases, in that order; junction bases with no gene match: 2. The germline V gene encodes CDR1 LGHDT and CDR2 YNNKEL (reference sequence). The DNA for the CDR3 is TGTGCCAGCAGCCAGGGACTAGTCAACACCGGGGAGCTGTTTTTT. Translating it yields CASSQGLVNTGELFF. The full variable domain, completed using reference TRBV3-1 and TRBJ2-2, is DTAVSQTPKYLVTQMGNDKSIKCEQNLGHDTMYWYKQDSKKFLKIMFSYNNKELIINETVPNRFSPKSPDKAHLNLHINSLELGDSAVYFCASSQGLVNTGELFFGEGSRLTVL.

This clonotype was observed a few times. The rearrangement joins TRBV7-2 to TRBJ2-7; 10 nucleotides agree with TRBD1. The germline V gene has CDR1 SGHTA and CDR2 FQGNSA. This CDR3 has 16 residues. V dropped 2 bases and J dropped 6; count of bases not matched to a gene: 10. Written as DNA, the CDR3 is TGTGCCAGCAGCTTAAGAGGACAGGGGGTAGTAGGCGAGCAGTACGTC. This codes for CASSLRGQGVVGEQYV.

This clonotype was observed a handful of times. This rearrangement joins TRBV18 to TRBJ2-3; D is ambiguous. V was clipped by 0 bases and J by 1 base, with 5 bases between them. CDR1 KGHSH and CDR2 LQKENI come from the germline V gene. This CDR3 is built from 14 residues. CDR3 nucleotides: TGTGCCAGCTCACCACCAACCCGCACAGATACGCAGTATTTT. It specifies CASSPPTRTDTQYF.

In this sample, this clonotype turned up a few times. The chain has TRBV30 and TRBJ1-5; 8 nucleotides match TRBD1. Per germline, CDR1 GTSNPN and CDR2 SVGIG (reference sequence). J gave up 5 bases and V 2 bases, and 5 bases lay outside the gene matches. The CDR3 is 14 residues long. Written as DNA, the CDR3 is TGTGCCTGGAGTAACGGACAGGGCTATCAGCCCCAGCATTTT. This codes for CAWSNGQGYQPQHF.

The chain joins TRBV29-1 to TRBJ1-1, with 9 bases that match TRBD1. This CDR3 comprises 16 residues. The germline V gene has CDR1 SQVTM and CDR2 ANQGSEA. V shed 7 bases, J shed 2 bases, and the junction held 14 bases outside the gene matches. CDR3 DNA: TGCAGCGGAATCGGACAGGGGAGGTTCTCAAACACTGAAGCTTTCTTT. The encoded protein is CSGIGQGRFSNTEAFF.

This clonotype occurred a few times. The V gene is TRBV15, the J gene TRBJ1-6; maybe TRBD1 (5 bases). The CDR3 totals 14 residues. The germline V gene encodes CDR1 LNHNV and CDR2 YYDKDF (reference sequence). Trimming stripped 5 bases from V and 7 bases from J, with 12 bases between. The CDR3: CATSPGGGNSPLHF. CDR3 nucleotides: TGTGCCACCAGCCCAGGCGGGGGGAATTCACCCCTCCACTTT.

This chain joins TRBV5-1 and TRBJ1-4; tentatively, D is TRBD1 (5 bases). The CDR3 consists of 12 residues. V gave up 6 bases and J gave up 7 bases, with 10 bases separating them. Germline CDR1 SGHRS, CDR2 YFSETQ. DNA for the CDR3: TGCGCCAGCAACAGGCAGGGTGAAAAACTGTTTTTT. This codes for CASNRQGEKLFF.

The chain joins TRBV4-1 to TRBJ1-1, with 7 positions matching TRBD1. The CDR3 is 16 amino acids. Germline loops: CDR1 MGHRA, CDR2 YSYEKL. V lost 4 bases and J lost 0; bases outside the gene matches: 8. The CDR3 protein is CASSLSPDRVNTEAFF. In nucleotides, the CDR3 is TGCGCCAGCAGCCTTTCCCCCGACAGGGTGAACACTGAAGCTTTCTTT.

This clonotype was seen a few times. The rearrangement links TRBV10-1 to TRBJ2-5; 7 bases agree with TRBD2. CDR3 length equals 14 residues. V gave up 6 bases and J gave up 2 bases; unmatched junction bases: 6. Germline V gene lookup returns CDR1 WNHNN and CDR2 SYGVQD (reference sequence). The CDR3 DNA is TGCGCCAGCAGCCCTTCTAGCGGACAAGAGACCCAGTACTTC. Translation gives CASSPSSGQETQYF.

This chain's CDR3 is CASSSTGVPADTQYF. The CDR3 coding sequence is TGCGCCAGCAGCTCGACGGGGGTACCGGCAGATACGCAGTATTTT. V is TRBV5-1 and J is TRBJ2-3, with a possible D match to TRBD2 (6 bases). The CDR3 spans 15 residues. The germline CDR1 and CDR2 sequences are SGHRS and YFSETQ. V gave up 3 bases and J gave up 4 bases, with 15 bases separating them.

This clonotype was detected a few times. The chain recombines TRBV7-9 with TRBJ2-1; maybe TRBD1 (6 bases). The germline V gene has CDR1 SEHNR and CDR2 FQNEAQ (reference sequence). V was shortened by 2 bases and J by 3 bases, with 14 bases between the two germline ends. The CDR3 consists of 16 residues. The CDR3 DNA reads TGTGCCAGCAGCTTATTCTCCAGGGGTATCTACAATGAGCAGTTCTTC. Protein product: CASSLFSRGIYNEQFF.

This clonotype was counted a few times. The chain links TRBV6-1 to TRBJ2-7; no firm D call. CDR3 size: 10 residues. Trimming took off 8 bases at V and 3 bases at J, with 5 bases between the two ends. Germline V gene sequence: CDR1 MNHNS, CDR2 SASEGT. The CDR3 is CASVSYEQYF. CDR3 DNA sequence: TGTGCCAGCGTTAGCTACGAGCAGTACTTC.

This clonotype was picked up many times. The chain carries TRBV7-2 and TRBJ1-5; D is unclear. CDR1 SGHTA and CDR2 FQGNSA come from the germline V gene. The V end lost 4 bases, the J end lost 3 bases, and 7 bases lay between the germline ends. This CDR3 has 13 amino acids. CDR3 in DNA: TGTGCCAGCAGCTGGGTCAACAATCAGCCCCAGCATTTT. This codes for CASSWVNNQPQHF.

This clonotype occurred a few times. The genes are TRBV5-4 and TRBJ2-5, with D possibly matching TRBD2 (7 bases). The V end lost 0 bases, the J end lost 7 bases, and 19 bases lay between the germline ends. From germline, CDR1 is SGHNT and CDR2 YYREEE (reference sequence). The CDR3 extends over 16 amino acids. Here the CDR3 DNA reads TGTGCCAGCAGCTTGGCCGGGGGGCGGTCAAGAGGGACCCAGTACTTC. Amino acids: CASSLAGGRSRGTQYF.

This chain uses TRBV20-1 with TRBJ2-3; D gene uncertain. With 3 bases removed from V and 0 bases from J, the gap between germline ends came to 10 bases. The CDR3 length is 14 residues. Germline-derived CDR1 and CDR2 are DFQATT and SNEGSKA (reference sequence). The CDR3 DNA reads TGCAGTGCTAGGGATCACTCTAGCACAGATACGCAGTATTTT. Translated: CSARDHSSTDTQYF.

The J gene is TRBJ2-5, the V gene TRBV4-2; 16 bases map to TRBD2. Germline values: CDR1 LGHNA, CDR2 YNFKEQ. There are 19 residues in the CDR3. J was trimmed by 5 bases and V by 2 bases; bases with no gene match: 11. The CDR3 region has the DNA TGTGCCAGCAGCCAACCCGCTGGGACTAGCGGGGGGGGGCGGGAGACCCAGTACTTC. Amino acid sequence: CASSQPAGTSGGGRETQYF.

This clonotype showed up just a few times. The V call is TRBV7-9, the J call TRBJ2-1; D gene ambiguous. The length of the CDR3 is 13 residues. The germline CDR1 and CDR2 sequences are SEHNR and FQNEAQ (reference sequence). The V end was cut by 1 base, the J end by 9 bases, with 10 bases between. CDR3 protein: CASSLVSGPEQFF. The DNA of the CDR3 is TGTGCCAGCAGCTTAGTTTCTGGTCCTGAGCAGTTCTTC.

This clonotype has just one count. A read error may be the cause here, since a much bigger clone is one base away. The V gene is TRBV5-5, the J gene TRBJ2-5; TRBD1 is a possible D gene (6 bases). CDR1 and CDR2 (germline): SGHKS, YYEKEE (reference sequence). The CDR3 contains 15 residues. V was cut by 4 bases and J by 4 bases, with 17 bases left in between. For the CDR3, the DNA is TGTGCCAGCAGCCCCGACGTCCGCAGGGGAGAGACCCAGTACTTC. Translated, it gives CASSPDVRRGETQYF.

This clonotype was observed a few times. The rearrangement links TRBV7-9 to TRBJ1-3; weak D call: TRBD1 (5 bases). This CDR3 spans 13 amino acids. Trimming took 8 bases from V and 2 from J, leaving 10 bases between them. Germline V gives CDR1 SEHNR, CDR2 FQNEAQ (reference sequence). The CDR3 reads CASLRGTGNTIYF. The DNA for the CDR3 is TGTGCCAGCTTGCGGGGGACTGGAAACACCATATATTTT.

This clonotype was counted at least ten times. The genes are TRBV12-3 or TRBV12-4 and TRBJ2-7; 7 bases match TRBD2. With V trimmed by 1 base and J by 4 bases, 4 bases remained unmatched. The CDR3 spans 14 residues. The chain's CDR3 is CASSLGTRGYEQYF. The DNA for the CDR3 is TGTGCCAGCAGTTTAGGGACTAGGGGTTACGAGCAGTACTTC.

Only a few counts were recorded for this clonotype. The V gene is TRBV12-3 or TRBV12-4, the J gene TRBJ1-1; D not certain. V lost 6 bases and J 6 bases, leaving 11 bases between the germline ends. CDR3 size: 12 residues. The CDR3 sequence is CASRLRSAEAFF. The CDR3 DNA is TGTGCCAGCAGATTACGTAGCGCTGAAGCTTTCTTT.

This clonotype came up a few times. This chain uses TRBV20-1 with TRBJ1-1; weak D call: TRBD1 (5 bases). The CDR3 length is 14 residues. The V gene lost 0 bases and the J gene lost 5 bases, with 13 bases spanning the gap. Per the germline V gene, CDR1 is DFQATT and CDR2 is SNEGSKA (reference sequence). The CDR3 DNA sequence: TGCAGTGCTAGAGAGAGGGTAGCAGGGACTGAAGCTTTCTTT. Amino acids: CSARERVAGTEAFF.

This clonotype was found a few times. As DNA, the CDR3 is TGTGCCAGCAGCTTCTCACAGGGAGCAGATACGCAGTATTTT. Protein sequence: CASSFSQGADTQYF. This chain links TRBV7-2 with TRBJ2-3; D possibly corresponds to TRBD1 (6 bases). Trimming removed 3 bases at V and 4 bases at J, with 11 bases between. Per the germline V gene, CDR1 is SGHTA and CDR2 is FQGNSA. The CDR3 is made up of 14 amino acids. Looking up the rest from reference TRBV7-2 and TRBJ2-3 gives the full variable domain: GAGVSQSPSNKVTEKGKDVELRCDPISGHTALYWYRQSLGQGLEFLIYFQGNSAPDKSGLPSDRFSAERTGGSVSTLTIQRTQQEDSAVYLCASSFSQGADTQYFGPGTRLTVL.

CDR3 in amino acids: CASSLGRENQPQHF. In DNA form, the CDR3 reads TGTGCCAGCAGCCTGGGACGGGAGAATCAGCCCCAGCATTTT. The chain employs TRBV7-6 and TRBJ1-5; a weak D match, TRBD1 (5 bases). Germline V gene lookup returns CDR1 SGHVS and CDR2 FNYEAQ. The CDR3 is 14 residues long. V lost 5 bases to trimming and J lost 4 bases, with 12 bases between them. Drawing the rest from reference TRBV7-6 and TRBJ1-5, the complete variable domain is GAGVSQSPRYKVTKRGQDVALRCDPISGHVSLYWYRQALGQGPEFLTYFNYEAQQDKSGLPNDRFSAERPEGSISTLTIQRTEQRDSAMYRCASSLGRENQPQHFGDGTRLSIL.